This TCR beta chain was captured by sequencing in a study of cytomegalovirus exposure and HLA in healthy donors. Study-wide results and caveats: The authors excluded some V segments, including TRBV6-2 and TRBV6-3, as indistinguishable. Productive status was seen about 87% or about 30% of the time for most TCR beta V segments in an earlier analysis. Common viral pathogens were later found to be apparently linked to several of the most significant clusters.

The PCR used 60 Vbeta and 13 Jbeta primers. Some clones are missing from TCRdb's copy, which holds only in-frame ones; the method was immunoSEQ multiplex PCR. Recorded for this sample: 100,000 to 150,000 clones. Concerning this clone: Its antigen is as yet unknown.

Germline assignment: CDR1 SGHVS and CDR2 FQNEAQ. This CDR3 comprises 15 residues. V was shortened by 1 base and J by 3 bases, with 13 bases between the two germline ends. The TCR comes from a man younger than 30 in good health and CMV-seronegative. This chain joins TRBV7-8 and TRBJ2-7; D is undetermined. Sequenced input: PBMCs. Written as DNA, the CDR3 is TGTGCCAGCAGCTTAGTTCTCCCCAGAAACTACGAGCAGTACTTC. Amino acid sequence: CASSLVLPRNYEQYF.